What follows is one T cell receptor beta chain and its context. What it binds is not known. V was cut by 3 bases and J by 5 bases, with 16 bases left in between. CDR1 is SNHLY, CDR2 FYNNEI, per germline. The CDR3 runs to 15 residues. The entirety of the isolated RNA underwent reverse transcription, so expressed TCRB transcripts were sequenced. TCRdb keeps only in-frame clones here, not all; method: immunoSEQ multiplex PCR. In the table there are some 230,000 clones, 9.6% of which are singletons. The data stem from a study of beta chain features in type 1 diabetes. Study-level results: For cells with high TCR expression, cDNA sequencing could yield over-representation. Patients' naive, central memory and Treg TCRB repertoires seemed closer to one another than those of healthy donors.

Sampling consisted of one heparinised blood draw per donor, averaging around 120 mL. The clonotype originates from a woman younger than 35 in good health. The specimen was naive CD4+ T cells from blood. The chain has TRBV2 and TRBJ1-1; D is unclear. CDR3 DNA sequence: TGTGCCAGCAGTGACTCCAGATCGATCCCTACTGAAGCTTTCTTT. It translates to CASSDSRSIPTEAFF.